Following are 5 T cell receptor beta chains from one sample sequenced in a study of blood T cell repertoires in COVID-19. TCRdb's table, derived via immunoSEQ multiplex PCR, lists solely in-frame clones and lacks some. The sample contains roughly 190,000 clones, 70% to 85% of which appear only once. The sequencing input was peripheral blood. The receptor set was obtained from a woman aged 45 to 65 with acute or convalescent COVID-19.

The J gene is TRBJ1-1, the V gene TRBV3-1 (or the pseudogene TRBV3-2), with D unresolved. This CDR3 spans 17 amino acids. The ends were cut back, 0 bases at V and 1 base at J, with 15 bases in the middle. The germline CDR1 and CDR2 sequences are LGHDT and YNNKEL (reference sequence). The CDR3 sequence: CASSQEGWSKSNTEAFF. The DNA of the CDR3 is TGTGCCAGCAGCCAAGAGGGTTGGAGCAAATCGAACACTGAAGCTTTCTTT.

The CDR3 is CASSPTSGNFGELFF. For the CDR3, the DNA is TGTGCCAGCAGCCCGACTAGCGGGAATTTCGGGGAGCTGTTTTTT. V is TRBV11-3 and J is TRBJ2-2, with 11 bases fitting TRBD2. The J segment lost 7 bases and the V segment lost 5 bases, leaving 6 bases of the junction unmatched. Germline lookup yields CDR1 SGHNT and CDR2 YENEEA. The CDR3 length is 15 residues.

This clone was observed once. This sequence joins TRBV11-2 and TRBJ1-3; tentatively, D is TRBD1 (5 bases). V shed 3 bases and J shed 0 bases, with 9 bases lying between them. The V gene's germline CDR1 is SGHAT and CDR2 FQNNGV. The CDR3 has 15 amino acids. The CDR3 region is CASSLRGISGNTIYF. CDR3 nucleotide sequence: TGTGCCAGCAGCTTGCGGGGGATCTCTGGAAACACCATATATTTT.

V is TRBV7-2 and J is TRBJ1-5; D not certain. Germline V gene sequence: CDR1 SGHTA, CDR2 FQGNSA. The CDR3 runs 14 residues. V was pared by 1 base and J by 2 bases, with 6 bases between. CDR3 DNA sequence: TGTGCCAGCAGCTTAGAACGGGGCAATCAGCCCCAGCATTTT. This translates into CASSLERGNQPQHF.

V is TRBV18 and J is TRBJ2-3, with 7 bases identical to TRBD1. Germline assignment: CDR1 KGHSH and CDR2 LQKENI. The CDR3 is 15 residues long. V dropped 1 base and J dropped 2; count of bases not matched to a gene: 3. The CDR3 is CASSPRDSFTDTQYF. The DNA for the CDR3 is TGTGCCAGCTCACCACGGGACAGTTTCACAGATACGCAGTATTTT.